What follows describes a single T cell receptor beta chain. Its antigen is still unknown. No much larger clone exists at a distance of one base, and base qualities are not known. This entry comes from a study of blood T cell repertoires in COVID-19 (dated by TCRdb to the early 2020s). Some background on the complete study: Samples from collaborators originated in the United States, Italy and Spain and spanned both the acute and convalescent phases of COVID-19. The material from the prospective study consisted of cDNA or gDNA derived from T cells, B-cell-depleted T cells, or PBMCs. The dataset comprised deeply sampled blood TCRbeta repertoires from subjects exposed to, actively infected with, or recovered from COVID-19. The repertoires were made available in a free public database intended to serve as a resource for research on the immune response to SARS-CoV-2. Samples came from the ongoing ImmuneRACE study (first 160 participants) plus 1,254 subjects from 6 global collaborators. Nearly every sample came with metadata listing a de-identified subject ID, COVID-19 status, age in years and sex. HLA class I and class II types, where available, came from metadata supplied by the sample provider rather than from assay-based typing. The paper's findings and limits, for the study overall: The quantity of clinical and demographic metadata differed by source and by participant and was supplied without curation.

The immunoSEQ Assay, a bias-controlled multiplex PCR, was used to amplify TCRbeta CDR3 regions from genomic DNA. The published analysis was carried out like this. Within the assay, amplification of reference gene primers was used to estimate how many nucleated cells each sample contained. To quantify the absolute abundance of each unique TCRbeta CDR3 rearrangement, sequence reads were collapsed and filtered. For each sample, productive Simpson clonality was calculated as the square root of Simpson's diversity index over productive rearrangements. TCRdb's version of the immuneACCESS table is confined to in-frame rearrangements and falls short of the full clone set. An unresolved V gene accounts for under half of the shortfall where checked; the remainder is of unknown origin. V, J and clone size are taken as reported in that table, and D and trimming were inferred from the DNA itself. Here the sample has about 260,000 clones; about 87% occur a single time. Roughly 4% of the sample comes from the top ten.

Another Seattle source contributed samples from volunteer blood donors who had recovered from COVID-19. The collaborating institutions used their own protocols to collect whole blood in K2EDTA tubes. Collaborator samples were shipped for TCRbeta analysis as frozen whole blood, isolated PBMCs, or DNA extracted from either sample type. V is pruned by 4 bases and J by 0 bases, leaving 9 bases of the junction without a gene match. Reading the germline V gene gives CDR1 ENHRY and CDR2 SYGVKD. Including cysteine and phenylalanine, the CDR3 has 17 amino acids. Just CDR3 DNA is preserved here, 51 bases in frame from base 1.

The chain is made from TRBV10-3 and TRBJ1-5, and 7 bases in between align with TRBD1. The receptor was isolated from a man between 60 and 75 years old who had recovered from COVID-19. The sample taken for sequencing was peripheral blood. At the DNA level, the sequence is TGTGCCATCAGTGTGGGCAGGGGGTCTAATAGCAATCAGCCCCAGCATTTT. Its translation reads: CAISVGRGSNSNQPQHF.